What follows are 10 T cell receptor beta chains derived from one specimen sequenced in a study of post-analysis software for immune sequencing data. Regarding the study as a whole: TRBV5-6, TRBV5-1 and TRBV20-1 were among several TRBV segments more frequent in patients than controls.

TCR beta libraries were prepared from cDNA with unique molecular identifiers. Each CDR3 protein gets one entry after TCRdb re-called the PCR reads with MiXCR. The sample consists of approximately 730,000 distinct CDR3 sequences, 40% to 55% of them appearing once. These receptors' targets are unknown. The sequencing input was blood. The receptors were sampled from a girl between 10 and 17 years old with multiple sclerosis.

For the CDR3, the DNA is TGTGCCACCCCTAGACGTAGGCCCTACAATGAGCAGTTCTTC. It specifies CATPRRRPYNEQFF. This chain links TRBV24-1 with TRBJ2-1; D gene ambiguous. V was trimmed by 9 bases and J by 2 bases, leaving 13 bases between them. Germline assignment: CDR1 KGHDR and CDR2 SFDVKD. This CDR3 spans 14 amino acids.

This clonotype was detected only a few times. The chain couples TRBV24-1 to TRBJ1-2, with D unclear. The CDR3 contains 13 residues. Germline CDR1 is KGHDR and CDR2 is SFDVKD. Trimming left V 5 bases short and J 4 bases short, with 10 bases between. CDR3 region: CATSGKKGYGYTF. The CDR3 DNA reads TGTGCCACCAGTGGGAAAAAGGGCTATGGCTACACCTTC.

The rearrangement joins TRBV4-1 to TRBJ1-2; D is perhaps TRBD1 (5 bases). The CDR3 is made up of 14 amino acids. Germline CDR1 MGHRA, CDR2 YSYEKL. V lost 0 bases, J lost 6 bases, and 11 bases lay in between. The CDR3 DNA follows: TGCGCCAGCAGCCAAGAAGGGGAGGCGCATGGCTACACCTTC. This codes for CASSQEGEAHGYTF.

This clonotype was detected a few times. The chain links TRBV19 to TRBJ2-5, with D unclear. The end of the DNA is better explained by TRBJ2-7, so the J call may be wrong. This CDR3 contains 13 residues. The germline gives CDR1 LNHDA, CDR2 SQIVND (reference sequence). This CDR3 reads CASTPGSFYEQYF. In DNA form, the CDR3 reads TGTGCCAGTACCCCGGGCTCCTTCTACGAGCAGTACTTC.

By frequency in the sample, this clonotype is medium-sized. The J gene is TRBJ2-2, the V gene TRBV15; 9 nucleotides agree with TRBD2. There are 13 residues in the CDR3. Looked up from germline, CDR1 is LNHNV and CDR2 is YYDKDF (reference sequence). V dropped 4 bases and J dropped 10; count of bases not matched to a gene: 4. CDR3 in DNA: TGTGCCACCAGCACAATAGCGGGAGAGGAGCTGTTTTTT. Its translation: CATSTIAGEELFF.

This clonotype was observed a handful of times. The chain joins TRBV6-5 to TRBJ2-7; the match to TRBD1 covers 8 bases. The tail of the sequence fits TRBJ2-4 better, so the J call may be wrong. Germline V gene lookup returns CDR1 MNHEY and CDR2 SVGAGI. The CDR3 length is 15 residues. The CDR3 DNA is TGTGCCAGCAGTTCCCGGACAGGGCGGAAAAACATTCAGTACTTC. Translating it yields CASSSRTGRKNIQYF.

The V and J genes are TRBV18 and TRBJ2-1; tentative D call: TRBD2 (6 bases). Trimming cost V 0 bases and J 9 bases, with 9 bases left between them. This CDR3 is built from 13 residues. CDR1 is KGHSH, CDR2 LQKENI, per germline. CDR3 nucleotide sequence: TGTGCCAGCTCACCACCTCACGGGGGTGAGCAGTTCTTC. It yields the protein CASSPPHGGEQFF. Combining the CDR3 with reference TRBV18 and TRBJ2-1 gives the whole variable domain NAGVMQNPRHLVRRRGQEARLRCSPMKGHSHVYWYRQLPEEGLKFMVYLQKENIIDESGMPKERFSAEFPKEGPSILRIQQVVRGDSAAYFCASSPPHGGEQFFGPGTRLTVL.

The chain is built from TRBV12-3 or TRBV12-4 and TRBJ1-1; TRBD1 matches at 9 bases. Trimming at V came to 7 bases and at J to 4 bases, leaving 7 bases not matched to a gene. CDR3 length: 14 amino acids. Here the CDR3 reads CASTLGTGSTEAFF. The CDR3 DNA reads TGTGCCAGCACCCTCGGGACAGGGAGCACTGAAGCTTTCTTT.

The genes are TRBV6-1 and TRBJ1-1; tentatively, D is TRBD1 (5 bases). The CDR3 length is 15 residues. The germline gives CDR1 MNHNS, CDR2 SASEGT. V lost 0 bases to trimming and J lost 8 bases, with 16 bases between them. Here the CDR3 DNA reads TGTGCCAGCAGTGAAGCAAAACTGTACCGACAGGAAGCTTTCTTT. It yields the protein CASSEAKLYRQEAFF.

This chain joins TRBV7-9 and TRBJ2-7; 11 positions match TRBD2. The trim removed 1 base at V and 2 bases at J, leaving 7 bases unmatched. The CDR3 length is 17 residues. Germline loops: CDR1 SEHNR, CDR2 FQNEAQ (reference sequence). For the CDR3, the DNA is TGTGCCAGCAGCTTAGGTGGACTAGCGGGCACGACCTACGAGCAGTACTTC. Its protein product is CASSLGGLAGTTYEQYF.